The present T cell receptor beta chain was sequenced within a study of blood T cells in healthy people across ages (dated by TCRdb to between 2015 and 2016). About the study as a whole: In model experiments, template switching captured about one uniquely barcoded TCR beta cDNA molecule for every two T cells. Donors were grouped into four age groups: young (average roughly 17 years), middle-aged (around 39), aged (about 60) and long-lived (approximately 82). Using deep sequencing normalized with unique cDNA molecular identifiers, the study measured how TCR beta repertoire diversity changes with age. The study analyzed two additional independent replicas of 1 million unique cDNA reads from the same blood draw for two donors, one aged 18 to 29 and one aged 80 or older. The study at large found these results: Estimates of total diversity based on one million sequenced T cells were considered lower bounds and underestimates. Because donor CMV infection status was unknown, age-related changes in expanded clonotypes were potentially confounded. A strong correlation was found between observed TCR beta diversity and the percentage of naive T cells measured by flow cytometry. Bulk unsorted PBMC profiling prevented conclusive comparison of naive and antigen-experienced compartments. The long-lived group showed more naive CD4+ T cells, fewer expanded clones and increased TCR diversity than the aged group, suggesting age selection. As age increased, observed TCR beta diversity per million T cells dropped in a roughly linear way, and a significant reduction was already evident by age around 41.

Library generation was performed with 5' RACE. Instrument used: Illumina HiSeq 2500. A second PCR of 7 to 11 cycles was performed with a sample-barcoded 5' primer and a J-beta primer mix. Each TCR beta cDNA molecule received a unique molecular identifier from a template-switch 5' adaptor carrying 12 random nucleotides. At least 2.5 million CDR3-containing paired-end reads were obtained from each sample. The Mint cDNA synthesis kit, primed by a TRBC-specific oligonucleotide, was used to synthesize first-strand cDNA from all RNA. Following uracil-DNA glycosylase treatment, a first 18-cycle PCR with universal primers M1SS and BC2_uni_R was performed on all cDNA. On the authors' methods: For normalization, 1 million high-quality reads, each with a distinct molecular identifier, were randomly selected from each sample. Instead of being binned into consensus sequences, reads with shared molecular identifiers were discarded. MiTCR, run with a Q25 quality threshold and the strictest error-elimination algorithm, handled CDR3 identification, clonotype clustering and error correction. A nonparametric unseen species model with Euler transformation was used to estimate lower-bound total TCR beta diversity. Clones were called with MiXCR by TCRdb after fastp trimmed the public reads at Q25, and only in-frame beta chains were retained. Each CDR3 protein appears once, grouped with its most common genes and DNA. These V and J calls originate from TCRdb's pipeline instead of the authors' own analysis. The sample table records roughly 560,000 distinct CDR3 sequences; around 24% of these occur just once. The leading ten clones occupy approximately 10% of the sample.

The donors were a few dozen Caucasian individuals from Russia, aged roughly 6 to 95 years, who were systemically healthy. About 10 milliliters of peripheral blood were drawn from each donor into EDTA-treated Vacutainer tubes. Ficoll-Paque density-gradient centrifugation was used to isolate PBMCs, with at least 6 million obtained per sample. Trizol reagent was used to extract total RNA from PBMCs, with at least 5.5 micrograms per sample. Naive CD45RAhigh/CD27high T cell percentages were measured by flow cytometry on a PBMC aliquot from every donor. This clonotype was picked up one time. No antigen is known for it. Base qualities are not provided; no much larger clone lies one nucleotide away. CDR1 and CDR2 are drawn from the germline V gene: MGHDK, SYGVNS. V and J lose 6 bases and 7 bases, and a span of 12 bases separates them. The CDR3 contains 12 residues, cysteine and phenylalanine counted. The kept DNA is CDR3 alone, 36 bases in frame from the first base.

The sample also formed part of further work on T cells of mothers and their children. The second study also describes: The donors were nine systemically healthy Caucasian individuals, made up of three mothers and their six children. cDNA synthesis consumed the entire amount of extracted RNA, loaded at 1.5 ug RNA in each 15 ul reaction. In the second PCR, the M1S primer added sample barcodes and 2-4 random nucleotides. Over 8.5 million TCR beta CDR3 reads came from each mother, compared with some 3.1 million reads from each child. Thymic selection shapes the output of TCR recombination in a similar way in related and unrelated pairs, and inherited differences have a minor effect. Normalized repertoire overlap in related mother-child pairs was always slightly higher than in unrelated mother-child pairs, but the difference was never significant. With a sensitivity of approximately 92 clones per million clonotypes, no persistent microchimeric T cell clones were detected. Deep NGS was used in the study to compare the TCR beta repertoires of mothers and children and to look for features that separate related mother-child pairs from unrelated individuals. The mean age was roughly 36 +/- 4 years for the mothers and approximately 11 +/- 4 years for the children. Libraries were sequenced on Illumina HiSeq 2000 with 100+100 nt paired-end reads after adapter ligation with NEBNext reagents. Mother and child libraries were prepared a month apart and sequenced in separate runs to prevent cross-contamination. For each donor, somewhere between roughly 500,000 and 2,300,000 distinct TCR beta clonotypes were identified. Naive TCR beta clonotypes were estimated from low-frequency clonotypes matched to each donor's FACS-determined naive share, without sorting.

The chain uses TRBV25-1 and TRBJ2-5; the D segment cannot be called with confidence. This receptor was identified in a boy younger than 18 in good health. The sequenced material came from blood. CDR3 sequence: CASSAAPWTQYF. In nucleotides, the sequence is TGTGCCAGCAGCGCCGCTCCATGGACCCAGTACTTC.